The T cell receptor (beta chain) under discussion was sequenced for a study of glioma-infiltrating T cells. V was clipped by 2 bases and J by 4 bases; unmatched bases: 4. Germline V gene data show CDR1 as SGHTA and CDR2 as FQGNSA. This CDR3 spans 15 amino acids. Using RNA template, CDR3s of TCR alpha and beta were amplified with iRepertoire arm-PCR. Tissue mRNA or PBMC total RNA, about 90-400 ng, went into one-step reverse transcription and amplification. TCRdb re-derived calls from the multiplex PCR reads in MiXCR, one entry per CDR3 protein. Of roughly 350,000 distinct CDR3 sequences listed, about two fifths are singletons.

The specimen was glioma tissue, nonneoplastic brain tissue, or PBMCs (not recorded which). The TCR sequence derives from a human donor with low-grade glioma or glioblastoma, undergoing nonglioma brain surgery, or in good health (not recorded which). The chain couples TRBV7-2 to TRBJ2-1; 8 bases align to TRBD2. Written as DNA, the CDR3 is TGTGCCAGCAGCTTAAGGCGGGAGGCTTACAATGAGCAGTTCTTC. This encodes CASSLRREAYNEQFF.